This T cell receptor (beta chain) originates from a study of T-cell memory formation after mild COVID-19. Study at large: Clusters were largely donor specific.

TCRalpha and TCRbeta libraries used 5'RACE with constant-segment primers and UMIs. TCRdb recomputed calls from the 5' RACE reads with MiXCR, one row per CDR3 protein. The sample carries hundreds of thousands of distinct CDR3 sequences, about 16% recorded once. The germline V gene encodes CDR1 MNHEY and CDR2 SMNVEV (reference sequence). Trimming removed 1 base at V and 6 bases at J, with 10 bases between. This CDR3 is built from 14 residues. This clonotype was seen ten or more times. Its specificity is unknown. Study findings and constraints: CD4+ contracting clones lay mainly in CM and EM, CD8+ ones in EMRA. Clonal second-wave expansions that peaked on day 37 had unconfirmed SARS-CoV-2 specificity.

The origin of this receptor is a young man who had mild COVID-19 (a few samples of this study predate the infection). Cell type and time point are not known. The sequenced sample was PBMCs or a T cell subset sorted from them (not recorded which). The V call is TRBV27, the J call TRBJ1-5; no clear D gene. The CDR3 DNA is TGTGCCAGCAGTTTATGGTACAGTCGTCAGCCCCAGCATTTT. Translating gives CASSLWYSRQPQHF.